The clone carrying this T cell receptor beta chain has only a few counts. The antigen remains undetermined. Germline lookup yields CDR1 SGHRS and CDR2 YFSETQ. The CDR3 is made up of 12 amino acids. Trimming stripped 4 bases from V and 3 bases from J, with 7 bases between. MiXCR, run by TCRdb on the 5' RACE reads, gives a single entry per CDR3 protein. The repertoire consists of some 320,000 distinct CDR3 sequences, with 14% occurring once and the leading ten covering 21%. The data were obtained in a study of T-cell memory formation after mild COVID-19. Study results and caveats: Balance between CD4 and CD8 was seen in clones contracting day 15 to 85, and a CD4+ lean was seen in later expanders. Mainly in CM and EM were contracting CD4+ clones; CD8+ were in EMRA.

This chain links TRBV5-1 with TRBJ2-5; tentatively, D is TRBD1 (5 bases). The TCR was taken from a man in his late teens or twenties who had mild COVID-19 (a few samples of this study predate the infection). Cell type and time point are not known. The specimen sequenced was PBMCs or a T cell subset sorted from them (not recorded which). The CDR3 bases are TGCGCCAGCAGCCAGACAGAAGAGACCCAGTACTTC. Amino acids: CASSQTEETQYF.